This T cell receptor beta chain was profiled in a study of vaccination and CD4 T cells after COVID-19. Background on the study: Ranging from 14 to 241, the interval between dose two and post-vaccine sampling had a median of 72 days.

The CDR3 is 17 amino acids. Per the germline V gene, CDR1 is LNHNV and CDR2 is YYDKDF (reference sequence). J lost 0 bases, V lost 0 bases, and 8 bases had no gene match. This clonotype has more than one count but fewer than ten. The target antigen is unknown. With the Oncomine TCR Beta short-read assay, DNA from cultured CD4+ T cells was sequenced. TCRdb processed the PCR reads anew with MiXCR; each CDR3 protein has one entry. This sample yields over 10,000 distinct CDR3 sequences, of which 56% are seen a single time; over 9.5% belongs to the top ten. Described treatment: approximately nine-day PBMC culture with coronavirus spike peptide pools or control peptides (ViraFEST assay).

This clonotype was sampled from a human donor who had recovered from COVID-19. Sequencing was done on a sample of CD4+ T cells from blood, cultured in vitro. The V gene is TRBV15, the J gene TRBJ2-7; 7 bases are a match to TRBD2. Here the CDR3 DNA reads TGTGCCACCAGCAGAGATACGGGGCGGGGGATCTCCTACGAGCAGTACTTC. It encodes CATSRDTGRGISYEQYF.